A selection of T cell receptor beta chains follows, all from one sample in a study of cytomegalovirus exposure and HLA in healthy donors. The repertoire was sequenced with immunoSEQ multiplex PCR; TCRdb's copy has only in-frame clones and lacks some. The data hold more than 85,000 clones, with about 76% observed a single time. Material for sequencing was PBMCs. Receptors were obtained from a man aged 35 to 55 in good health and CMV-seronegative. Each CDR3 is given with its conserved first and last residue. Fields, in order: V gene, CDR3 length, J gene, D gene, clone size, CDR3 protein, CDR3 DNA. The D gene is left open where the match is weak. Clone size, where shown, is once, few, many, or a class for clones that have expanded.

TRBV7-2	15	TRBJ1-3	-	-	CASSMRQGSGNTIYF	TGTGCCAGCAGCATGCGCCAGGGTAGTGGAAACACCATATATTTT
TRBV4-1	16	TRBJ2-7	TRBD1	-	CASSQVGTGGSREQYF	TGCGCCAGCAGCCAAGTCGGGACAGGGGGGTCAAGGGAGCAGTACTTC
TRBV6-5	15	TRBJ2-1	TRBD2	-	CASSWGLAGYDEQFF	TGTGCCAGCAGTTGGGGACTAGCGGGTTATGATGAGCAGTTCTTC
TRBV7-9	18	TRBJ2-1	TRBD1	once	CASSPVFGWDRKLNEQFF	TGTGCCAGCAGTCCAGTTTTCGGCTGGGACAGAAAATTAAATGAGCAGTTCTTC
TRBV4-1	16	TRBJ1-6	-	-	CASSQDQTVVNSPLHF	TGCGCCAGCAGCCAAGATCAAACAGTGGTGAATTCACCCCTCCACTTT
TRBV7-9	17	TRBJ2-6	-	-	CASSPGVGNSGANVLTF	TGTGCCAGCAGCCCAGGGGTAGGTAACTCTGGGGCCAACGTCCTGACTTTC
TRBV19	15	TRBJ1-3	-	-	CASSDGHSSGNTIYF	TGTGCCAGTAGCGATGGACACTCCTCTGGAAACACCATATATTTT
TRBV6-4	16	TRBJ2-7	TRBD2	-	CASSEGGLRCSYEQYF	TGTGCCAGCAGTGAGGGAGGGCTCCGGTGCTCCTACGAGCAGTACTTC
TRBV18	12	TRBJ1-2	-	-	CASSRANYGYTF	TGTGCCAGCTCACGAGCTAACTATGGCTACACCTTC
TRBV7-9	12	TRBJ2-3	-	-	CASSLWADTQYF	TGTGCCAGCAGTTTATGGGCTGATACGCAGTATTTT
TRBV19	12	TRBJ1-5	-	-	CASSTGQQPQHF	TGTGCCAGTAGTACTGGACAGCAGCCCCAGCATTTT
TRBV11-1	15	TRBJ1-1	TRBD1	-	CASSPQGALNTEAFF	TGTGCCAGCAGCCCACAGGGGGCCCTAAACACTGAAGCTTTCTTT
TRBV7-2	14	TRBJ1-1	TRBD1	-	CASSLQGENTEAFF	TGTGCCAGCAGCCTACAGGGGGAGAACACTGAAGCTTTCTTT
TRBV5-8	13	TRBJ1-1	-	-	CASRKTGNTEAFF	TGTGCCAGCAGGAAGACAGGCAACACTGAAGCTTTCTTT
TRBV4-1	14	TRBJ1-2	-	few	CASSQALVLYGYTF	TGCGCCAGCAGCCAAGCTCTGGTACTCTATGGCTACACCTTC
TRBV7-8	15	TRBJ1-2	-	-	CASSLAAKGIYGYTF	TGTGCCAGCAGCTTAGCCGCTAAGGGGATCTATGGCTACACCTTC
TRBV5-1	17	TRBJ1-2	TRBD1	-	CASRSAGGTGILYGYTF	TGCGCCAGCCGCTCAGCAGGCGGGACAGGGATCTTATATGGCTACACCTTC
TRBV13	15	TRBJ2-7	TRBD1	few	CASSFGTGKRDEQYF	TGTGCCAGCAGCTTCGGGACAGGGAAACGAGACGAGCAGTACTTC
TRBV5-1	15	TRBJ1-2	TRBD1	-	CASSLVGDRASGYTF	TGCGCCAGCAGCTTGGTGGGGGACAGGGCAAGTGGCTACACCTTC
TRBV7-2	14	TRBJ1-1	TRBD1	-	CASSFSTGGTEAFF	TGTGCCAGCAGCTTCTCCACAGGGGGCACTGAAGCTTTCTTT
TRBV9	15	TRBJ2-2	TRBD2	-	CASSVTGGFTGELFF	TGTGCCAGCAGCGTTACGGGGGGTTTTACCGGGGAGCTGTTTTTT
TRBV5-4	13	TRBJ2-7	-	few	CASSLTGNIEQYF	TGTGCCAGCAGCTTGACAGGGAATATCGAGCAGTACTTC
TRBV29-1	14	TRBJ2-3	TRBD2	-	CSGNLAGVSDTQYF	TGCAGCGGGAATCTAGCGGGGGTCTCAGATACGCAGTATTTT
TRBV9	15	TRBJ2-5	TRBD1	-	CASSAGTGALETQYF	TGTGCCAGCAGCGCCGGGACAGGGGCTCTGGAGACCCAGTACTTC
TRBV2	14	TRBJ2-7	-	-	CASRGSAGPYEQYF	TGTGCCAGTAGGGGGTCGGCAGGGCCCTACGAGCAGTACTTC
TRBV19	15	TRBJ1-1	TRBD1	-	CASSMDRDSPRGAFF	TGTGCCAGTAGTATGGACAGGGACTCACCCCGCGGAGCTTTCTTT
TRBV6-6	14	TRBJ2-1	TRBD2	-	CASSASGGAREQFF	TGTGCCAGCAGTGCTAGCGGGGGGGCAAGGGAGCAGTTCTTC
TRBV5-6	15	TRBJ1-3	-	few	CASSFGTPRVNTIYF	TGTGCCAGCAGCTTCGGGACTCCTAGAGTAAACACCATATATTTT
TRBV5-1	15	TRBJ2-1	TRBD2	-	CASSLNGGGYDEQFF	TGCGCCAGCAGCTTGAATGGGGGGGGGTACGATGAGCAGTTCTTC
TRBV19	13	TRBJ2-7	-	-	CASSGARAYEQYF	TGTGCCAGTAGTGGGGCACGTGCCTACGAGCAGTACTTC
TRBV6-5	16	TRBJ2-1	-	-	CASSYGTGTPSNEQFF	TGTGCCAGCAGTTACGGGACCGGGACTCCAAGCAATGAGCAGTTCTTC